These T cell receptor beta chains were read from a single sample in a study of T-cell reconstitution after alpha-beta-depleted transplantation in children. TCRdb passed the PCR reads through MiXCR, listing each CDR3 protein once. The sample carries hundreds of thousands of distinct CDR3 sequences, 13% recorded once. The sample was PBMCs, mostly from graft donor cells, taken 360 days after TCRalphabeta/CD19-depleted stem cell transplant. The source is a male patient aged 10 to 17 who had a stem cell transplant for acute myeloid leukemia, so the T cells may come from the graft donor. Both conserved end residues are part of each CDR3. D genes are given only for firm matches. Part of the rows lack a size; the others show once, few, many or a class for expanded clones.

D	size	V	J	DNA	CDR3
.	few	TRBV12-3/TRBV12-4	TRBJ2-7	TGTGCCACCACCCCCGCGGGAAGTAGCTACGAGCAGTACTTC	CATTPAGSSYEQYF
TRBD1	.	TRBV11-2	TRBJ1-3	TGTGCCAGCAGCTTAGTGGCAGGGGGGAGCTCTGGAAACACCATATATTTT	CASSLVAGGSSGNTIYF
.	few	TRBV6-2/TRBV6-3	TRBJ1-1	TGTGCCAGCAGTCCCTCCGGGACGGCGGGAACTGAAGCTTTCTTT	CASSPSGTAGTEAFF
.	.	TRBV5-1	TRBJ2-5	TGCGCCAGCAGCTTGGCCGGGCCAAAAATTGGGTCCCAGTACTTC	CASSLAGPKIGSQYF
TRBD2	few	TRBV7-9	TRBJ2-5	TGTGCCAGCAGCTGGGGGCTAGCGGGAGGATCCCGAGAGACCCAGTACTTC	CASSWGLAGGSRETQYF
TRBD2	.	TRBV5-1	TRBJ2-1	TGCGCCAGTGGACTAGCGGGGGACAATGAGCAGTTCTTC	CASGLAGDNEQFF
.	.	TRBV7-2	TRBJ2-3	TGTGCCAGCAGTTTCCGGACACCCGAACCGTATTTT	CASSFRTPEPYF
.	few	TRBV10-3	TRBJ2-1	TGTGCCATCAGTGGGGGTCGCAGGACCCCTAGGTACAATGAGCAGTTCTTC	CAISGGRRTPRYNEQFF
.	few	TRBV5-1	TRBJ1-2	TGCGCCAGCAGCTTGGAGTCCCGTCCAAACTATGGCTACACCTTC	CASSLESRPNYGYTF
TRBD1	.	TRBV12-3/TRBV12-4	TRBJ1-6	TGTGCCAGCAGTTTCAAACAGGGGGATGAGAGGACCTATAATTCACCCCTCCACTTT	CASSFKQGDERTYNSPLHF
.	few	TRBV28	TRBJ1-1	TGTGCCAGCAGTTCTCCGAACACTGAAGCTTTCTTT	CASSSPNTEAFF
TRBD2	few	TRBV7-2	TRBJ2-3	TGTGCCAGCACAAAACGGGAGGGCCTAGGGGGCACAGATACGCAGTATTTT	CASTKREGLGGTDTQYF
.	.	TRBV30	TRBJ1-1	TGTGCCTGGACAGTACAGAGGATGGGCACTGAAGCTTTCTTT	CAWTVQRMGTEAFF
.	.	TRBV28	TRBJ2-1	TGTGCCACCAGTTTAATAGGCGGGGGCAGTTTTGTGCAGTTCTTC	CATSLIGGGSFVQFF
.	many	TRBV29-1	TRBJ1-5	TGCAGCGTTCGGACAGGCAATCAGCCCCAGCATTTT	CSVRTGNQPQHF
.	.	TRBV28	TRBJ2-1	TGTGCCAGCAGTTTAGGGGCTAGCGACTACAATGAGCAGTTCTTC	CASSLGASDYNEQFF
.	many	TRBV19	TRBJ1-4	TGTGCCAGTAGTACGTGGACCTTGGGAGGTGAAAAACTGTTTTTT	CASSTWTLGGEKLFF
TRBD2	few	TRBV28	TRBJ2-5	TGTGCCAGCAGTCCTGAGGGTCGGGGGGGAGAGACCCAGTACTTC	CASSPEGRGGETQYF
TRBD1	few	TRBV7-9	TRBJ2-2	TGTGCCAGCAGCCGCTGGACAGGGCAGGTCGGCGGGGAGCTGTTTTTT	CASSRWTGQVGGELFF
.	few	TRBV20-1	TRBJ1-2	TGCAGTGCTAGTTGGGACGGCTATGGCTACACCTTC	CSASWDGYGYTF
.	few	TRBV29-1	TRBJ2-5	TGCAGCCTTAGGGCCGTCCAAGCAGAGACCCAGTACTTC	CSLRAVQAETQYF
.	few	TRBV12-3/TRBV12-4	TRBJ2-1	TGTGCCAGCAGTCCCAGTCCCAGCGTCTATGAGCAGTTCTTC	CASSPSPSVYEQFF
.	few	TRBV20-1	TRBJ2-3	TGCAGTGCTAGTGGCGGGACACCTAACACAGATACGCAGTATTTT	CSASGGTPNTDTQYF
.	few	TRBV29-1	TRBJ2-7	TGCAGCGTCCGCCGAGACCGGAGCTCCTACGAGCAGTACTTC	CSVRRDRSSYEQYF
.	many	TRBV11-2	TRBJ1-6	TGTGCCAGCAGCTACCAGGGGAGTGAAAATTCACCCCTCCACTTT	CASSYQGSENSPLHF
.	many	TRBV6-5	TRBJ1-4	TGTGCCAGCAGTTACGTCCCTAATGAAAAACTGTTTTTT	CASSYVPNEKLFF
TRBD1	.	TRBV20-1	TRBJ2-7	TGCAGTGCTACTACCGATCCGGGACAGTTCTACGAGCAGTACTTC	CSATTDPGQFYEQYF
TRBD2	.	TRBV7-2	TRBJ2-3	TGTGCCAGCAGCTTAGCCCGGACGAATAGCGGGAGCGGCACAGATACGCAGTATTTT	CASSLARTNSGSGTDTQYF
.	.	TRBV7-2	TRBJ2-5	TGTGCCAGCAGCTTAGATGGACCTCCGGAAAAGACCCAGTACTTC	CASSLDGPPEKTQYF